These T cell receptor beta chains were read from a single sample in a study of blood T cell repertoires in COVID-19. Clones were sequenced by immunoSEQ multiplex PCR, and TCRdb holds only the in-frame ones, with some missing. The sample yields nearly 400,000 clones, 89% seen once. The specimen was PBMCs or T cells enriched from blood (not recorded which). The receptors derive from a woman younger than 45 who had recovered from COVID-19. The CDR3 runs from the conserved cysteine through the conserved F or W. D genes are given only for firm matches. Clone size is stated in some rows and not others, as once, few, many or a class when expanded.

j_gene,d_gene,v_gene,abundance,CDR3aa,CDR3nt
TRBJ2-7,TRBD2,TRBV19,NA,CASSITITSGNWYF,TGTGCCAGTAGTATAACAATCACTAGCGGGAACTGGTACTTC
TRBJ2-5,TRBD2,TRBV5-1,NA,CASSPGLAEQETQYF,TGCGCCAGCAGCCCCGGACTAGCGGAACAAGAGACCCAGTACTTC
TRBJ2-3,NA,TRBV6-6,NA,CASSLTVGSQYF,TGTGCCAGCAGTTTGACAGTCGGGTCGCAGTATTTT
TRBJ1-1,NA,TRBV25-1,NA,CASSVGGDTEAFF,TGTGCCAGCAGTGTGGGAGGGGACACTGAAGCTTTCTTT
TRBJ1-6,NA,TRBV12-3/TRBV12-4,NA,CASSRDRLPLHF,TGTGCCAGCAGTCGAGACAGGCTACCCCTCCACTTT
TRBJ1-2,NA,TRBV27,NA,CASSPGGGTGGYTF,TGTGCCAGCAGCCCGGGGGGGGGAACCGGTGGCTACACCTTC
TRBJ1-5,NA,TRBV7-2,NA,CASSLSGFNQPQHF,TGTGCCAGCAGCTTATCCGGGTTTAATCAGCCCCAGCATTTT
TRBJ1-1,NA,TRBV6-2/TRBV6-3,NA,CASSHLSQGRAFF,TGTGCCAGCAGTCACCTTTCACAGGGAAGGGCTTTCTTT
TRBJ2-5,NA,TRBV5-1,few,CASTGETQYF,TGCGCCAGCACCGGAGAGACCCAGTACTTC
TRBJ2-7,TRBD1,TRBV6-5,NA,CASSYFPGQGHEQYF,TGTGCCAGCAGTTATTTCCCGGGACAGGGTCACGAGCAGTACTTC
TRBJ2-1,TRBD1,TRBV19,few,CASSKWDRDNEQFF,TGTGCCAGTAGTAAGTGGGACAGGGACAATGAGCAGTTCTTC
TRBJ2-7,NA,TRBV12-3/TRBV12-4,NA,CASSFGWTVEQYF,TGTGCCAGCAGTTTTGGTTGGACAGTCGAGCAGTACTTC
TRBJ2-3,NA,TRBV3-1/TRBV3-2,NA,CASSKSHGTDTQYF,TGTGCCAGCAGCAAAAGTCACGGTACAGATACGCAGTATTTT
TRBJ1-6,TRBD1,TRBV5-1,NA,CASSARQGLGSPLHF,TGCGCCAGCAGCGCCCGACAGGGGCTCGGTTCACCCCTCCACTTT
TRBJ2-1,TRBD2,TRBV24-1,NA,CATSETSGMVHNEQFF,TGTGCCACCTCAGAAACTAGCGGGATGGTCCACAATGAGCAGTTCTTC
TRBJ2-1,TRBD2,TRBV2,NA,CATGRARDEQFF,TGTGCCACCGGGAGGGCCCGCGATGAGCAGTTCTTC
TRBJ2-6,NA,TRBV12-3/TRBV12-4,NA,CASKMYRPDVLTF,TGTGCCAGCAAAATGTACAGGCCCGACGTCCTGACTTTC
TRBJ2-7,NA,TRBV21-1,NA,CASSKFRHYSSYEQYF,TGTGCCAGCAGCAAATTTAGGCATTACAGCTCCTACGAGCAGTACTTC
TRBJ2-2,TRBD1,TRBV27,many,CASIKSGTATGELFF,TGTGCCAGCATTAAATCCGGGACAGCCACCGGGGAGCTGTTTTTT
TRBJ2-7,TRBD1,TRBV11-2,NA,CASSPQLQGAYEQYF,TGTGCCAGCAGCCCCCAACTGCAGGGGGCTTACGAGCAGTACTTC
TRBJ2-1,TRBD2,TRBV6-4,many,CASSEGSGEYNEQFF,TGTGCCAGCAGTGAGGGTAGCGGGGAATACAATGAGCAGTTCTTC
TRBJ1-5,TRBD1,TRBV18,NA,CASSPTHTRQGGQPQHF,TGTGCCAGCTCACCGACCCATACCCGACAGGGCGGGCAGCCCCAGCATTTT
TRBJ1-2,TRBD1,TRBV28,once,CASSSPGTGGAYGYTF,TGTGCCAGCAGTTCCCCCGGGACAGGGGGCGCCTACGGCTACACCTTC
TRBJ1-2,TRBD1,TRBV5-4,NA,CASSQETGANYGYTF,TGTGCCAGCAGCCAGGAGACAGGGGCGAACTATGGCTACACCTTC
TRBJ2-3,TRBD2,TRBV10-2,once,CASRGNRGLADTDTQYF,TGCGCCAGCAGAGGCAACAGGGGACTAGCGGACACAGATACGCAGTATTTT
TRBJ2-1,NA,TRBV7-2,once,CASSFNSGSYNEQFF,TGTGCCAGCAGCTTCAACTCCGGCTCCTACAATGAGCAGTTCTTC
TRBJ2-7,TRBD2,TRBV15,NA,CATSRTPSGTLHEQYF,TGTGCCACCAGCAGAACTCCTAGCGGGACCCTCCACGAGCAGTACTTC
TRBJ2-1,NA,TRBV6-5,NA,CASSYSSGGEQFF,TGTGCCAGCAGTTACTCTTCGGGGGGCGAGCAGTTCTTC
TRBJ1-1,NA,TRBV19,NA,CASTDDRFIRWAFF,TGTGCCAGTACCGACGACAGGTTCATAAGATGGGCTTTCTTT
TRBJ2-3,TRBD2,TRBV12-5,NA,CASGLVITSGGPLSTDTQYF,TGTGCTAGTGGTTTGGTGATTACTAGCGGGGGCCCTCTTAGCACAGATACGCAGTATTTT
TRBJ1-6,NA,TRBV6-1,NA,CASSDALFIIGDSPLHF,TGTGCCAGCAGTGACGCCCTCTTCATTATCGGGGATTCACCCCTCCACTTT
TRBJ1-2,TRBD1,TRBV5-5,NA,CASSSQGGNGYTF,TGTGCCAGCAGCTCTCAGGGGGGTAATGGCTACACCTTC
TRBJ1-2,NA,TRBV9,NA,CASSAGVGYGYTF,TGTGCCAGCAGCGCAGGTGTCGGCTATGGCTACACCTTC
TRBJ1-3,TRBD1,TRBV27,NA,CASSFVRGIGQAGNTIYF,TGTGCCAGCAGTTTTGTTAGGGGGATCGGACAGGCTGGAAACACCATATATTTT
TRBJ1-2,TRBD1,TRBV12-3/TRBV12-4,few,CASSRGTAYGYTF,TGTGCCAGCAGCAGAGGGACAGCCTATGGCTACACCTTC
TRBJ1-1,NA,TRBV5-1,NA,CASSLSGGRAEAFF,TGCGCCAGCAGCTTGTCGGGGGGACGAGCTGAAGCTTTCTTT
TRBJ2-1,TRBD2,TRBV5-1,NA,CASSPSGSSYNEQFF,TGCGCCAGCAGCCCAAGCGGGAGCTCCTACAATGAGCAGTTCTTC
TRBJ1-4,NA,TRBV9,few,CASSVGHRDSNEKLFF,TGTGCCAGCAGCGTAGGCCACAGGGATTCTAATGAAAAACTGTTTTTT
TRBJ2-2,NA,TRBV2,NA,CASRGEAGELFF,TGTGCCAGCAGAGGAGAAGCCGGGGAGCTGTTTTTT
TRBJ2-7,TRBD1,TRBV2,NA,CASSGWTGYEVYF,TGTGCCAGCAGTGGCTGGACAGGCTACGAGGTCTACTTC
TRBJ2-7,NA,TRBV2,NA,CASRTGPYEQYF,TGTGCCAGCAGGACTGGCCCCTACGAGCAGTACTTC
TRBJ2-1,NA,TRBV7-3,NA,CASSLGSANNEQFF,TGTGCCAGCAGCTTAGGTAGCGCAAACAATGAGCAGTTCTTC
TRBJ1-5,NA,TRBV29-1,NA,CSVEQGQSNSSYNQPQHF,TGCAGCGTTGAACAGGGGCAAAGCAATTCCAGCTACAATCAGCCCCAGCATTTT
TRBJ1-2,NA,TRBV7-9,NA,CASSLASGANYGYTF,TGTGCCAGCAGCTTAGCGAGCGGGGCTAACTATGGCTACACCTTC
TRBJ2-1,TRBD2,TRBV15,NA,CATSRDVAGDLPWFF,TGTGCCACCAGCAGAGATGTGGCGGGGGACCTCCCGTGGTTCTTC
TRBJ1-2,TRBD1,TRBV11-2,NA,CASSLTLGQGYGYTF,TGTGCCAGCAGCTTAACGCTCGGACAGGGCTATGGCTACACCTTC